This T cell receptor (beta chain) was profiled in a study of cytomegalovirus exposure and HLA in healthy donors (dated by TCRdb to about 2017). Turning to the overall study: An earlier analysis of roughly 500 of the donors reported over 250 Gb of sequence data and 95 million to 140 million unique TCR beta sequences obtained from roughly 170 million T cells. HLA typing covered class I and class II loci at four-digit resolution. Among the approximately 430 genotyped donors, around 79% belonged to the genetic ancestry cluster associated with self-reported Caucasian donors. To predict cytomegalovirus infection status, the study combined high-throughput TCR immunosequencing, statistical association of individual TCRs with disease status, and machine learning. A later analysis re-examined previously published TCR beta repertoires from more than 600 donors and added high-resolution HLA genotyping to investigate patterns of TCR occurrence. An earlier analysis of around 580 of the donors used high-throughput TCR beta sequencing to judge whether each TCR beta V gene segment behaved as functional or pseudogenic. In a later genetic analysis, genome-wide SNP genotypes for about three fifths of the roughly 670 donors were used, and that subset was treated as a discovery cohort. Along with the 666-subject first cohort, a separate validation cohort of 120 different subjects was used. A handful of DR-DQ haplotypes were treated as single units for association and clustering because of strong linkage in the cohort. The study aimed to test whether signatures of past pathogen exposure could be identified by cataloging public T cell receptors. Among about 370 genotyped donors of the cohort, an average of approximately 240,000 unique TCR beta nucleotide sequences was sequenced per donor, of which roughly 18% were non-productive. Rather than drawing on any new phenotypic data, the later analysis identified candidate immune exposures from TCR beta sequences and the way those sequences occurred across donors. The number of typed donors differed by locus: roughly 629-640 for A, B, C, DRB1 and DQB1; approximately 520 for DQA1; approximately 610 for DPA1; and about 450 for DPB1. Donor age, sex, ethnicity and CMV serostatus were collected together with the repertoire data. Every repertoire in the discovery cohort had been generated on one and the same sequencing platform. An early release covering more than 500 HLA-typed donors comprised roughly 300 gigabases of sequencing data and approximately 80 million unique TCR sequences. The T cell repertoires of around 670 subjects were profiled by immunosequencing and related to cytomegalovirus serostatus.

Note on this clone: No antigen is known for it. Nothing much larger sits one base from this clone, and base qualities are not available.

The cohort consisted of 650 to 700 healthy bone marrow donors. All cohort members were sampled while nominally healthy, although unrecorded immune exposures were likely present. The donor tested CMV seropositive and was one of the 289 seropositive cohort members. A peripheral blood sample was collected from each donor, and TCR beta sequencing was performed on peripheral blood mononuclear cells. Genomic DNA was extracted from the blood cell samples with the Qiagen DNeasy Blood Extraction Kit. The library was produced with the immunoSEQ multiplex PCR assay. A mixture of 60 forward primers for TCR Vbeta segments and 13 reverse primers for TCR Jbeta segments was used in the multiplex PCR. A multiplex PCR assay on genomic DNA amplified the CDR3 region of rearranged TCR beta genes. The Illumina HiSeq System was used to sequence the amplified TCR beta libraries as 87-base-pair reads. Turning to the authors' computational methods: A later analysis counted tens of millions of unique TCR beta chains across the 666 repertoires, and around 9.9 million of these chains were shared by at least two donors. Raw reads were error-corrected and collapsed into unique sequences by a nearest-neighbor algorithm in which closely related sequences were merged to remove PCR and sequencing errors. V, D and J gene segments were assigned by aligning CDR3 sequences to IMGT reference sequences. Each retained sequence needed at least a six-nucleotide match to both a V gene segment and a J gene segment. A rearrangement counted as productive if the CDR3 had no stop codons and remained in frame with V and J, and every other rearrangement counted as non-productive. CDR3 was defined by IMGT convention, running from the second conserved V-encoded cysteine to the conserved J-encoded phenylalanine. The earlier analysis of 500 to 650 of the donors excluded any sequence lacking an unambiguous match to a single V gene segment. An earlier analysis of under 750 of the donors called V segments functional above 56.7% productive rearrangements and segregating when the between-donor standard deviation exceeded 5%. To diagnose cytomegalovirus status from the catalog of TCR beta chain sequences, a statistical classification framework was built. V and J gene assignment, in a later analysis, came from comparing TCR nucleotide sequences with IMGT/GENE-DB human TR gene sequences. The TCRdist pipeline was used in a later analysis to assign CDR3 sequences and most-parsimonious VDJ recombination scenarios. In a later analysis, each TCR beta chain was defined by its CDR3 amino acid sequence together with its V-gene family, and reads lacking a unique V-gene family were excluded. To address suspected cross-contamination and a sequencing artifact, a later analysis removed approximately 600 highly shared, low-generation-probability nucleotide sequences. A later analysis calculated a clonal expansion index for each public chain from normalized within-repertoire ranks of inferred template counts. Generation probabilities in a later analysis came from a VDJ recombination model fitted to out-of-frame rearrangements, and those results were checked against IGoR. In a later analysis, hypergeometric tests were used to score TCR-TCR, TCR-HLA and TCR-CMV co-occurrence, with a repertoire-size bias correction applied to TCR pairs. A later analysis estimated false discovery rates by permuting HLA or CMV assignments 20 times. In a later analysis, co-occurring TCRs were grouped using DBSCAN, and TCRdist sequence similarity was added for clustering within HLA-allele-positive subsets. Co-occurrence clustering excluded repertoires with fewer than 30,000 or more than 120,000 public chains, plus five with anomalous nucleotide sharing. In its TCRdb copy, this immuneACCESS table keeps in-frame sequences only and misses some clones. Where compared with another copy, unresolved V genes explain less than half of these, and the others have no known cause. Clone size and the V and J calls come from that table; the DNA yielded D and trimming. This sample holds more than 110,000 clones; around four fifths were observed only once. The ten largest clones add up to 1.4% of the sample.

The CDR1 and CDR2 encoded by the germline V gene are MDHEN and SYDVKM. There are 15 amino acids in the CDR3, from cysteine to phenylalanine inclusive. This entry keeps only the CDR3 DNA: 45 bases, framed from base 1. V loses 2 bases of germline sequence and J loses 6 bases, and the interval between the two ends is 14 bases. Study-wide conclusions, independent of this receptor: The sequencing pipeline was judged likely to have produced a cluster of highly shared sequence variants as a technical artifact. Broadly in line with IMGT annotations, most TCR beta V segments showed up in productive rearrangements about 87% or about 30% of the time in an earlier analysis of some 590 of the donors. In a later analysis, around 15,000 TCR beta sequences were associated with specific HLA alleles at a false discovery rate of 0.05. In a later analysis, most CMV-associated TCR beta chains were found to appear HLA-restricted, with HLA associations seemingly driven largely by CMV exposure. A later genetic analysis reported fewer N-insertions in productive TCRs among donors in an Asian-associated ancestry cluster than the roughly 700-donor mean. Three of the identified cytomegalovirus-associated TCR beta chains were confirmed in vitro to be specific for cytomegalovirus antigens. V-gene and J-gene trimming of TCR beta chains was associated with a missense DCLRE1C variant in a later genetic analysis, and the association was replicated in an independent cohort. Some IMGT-functional V segments, including TRBV6-2 and TRBV6-3, could not be distinguished by the 87-base-pair reads and were therefore excluded. Sequencing depth was assumed to be roughly uniform across donors in the presence/absence analyses, though that assumption may not hold. In both the original and validation cohorts, the classifier was reported to diagnose cytomegalovirus status with high specificity and sensitivity. A further reported finding was that TCR beta sequences accurately predicted the HLA-A and HLA-B alleles for most subjects in the first cohort. This cohort had only TCR beta chains sequenced, and the lack of alpha or paired-chain data limited which features could be detected. Because counts were too low, roughly 17 rarely observed V segments, including chromosome 9 orphons, were left out of the earlier analysis of a few hundred of the donors. HLA typing was unavailable for some donors at each locus, so association tests used only the typed subset. In a later analysis, several top co-occurrence clusters were reported to appear linked to parvovirus B19, influenza, CMV and Epstein-Barr virus. Across donors, most TCR sequences were observed very rarely, whereas some public TCRs were present in many individuals. In a later analysis, TCR association rates were found to vary across HLA loci, with the most associated TCRs seen for DRB1 alleles and the fewest for HLA-C alleles. The authors suggested that the approach could potentially be generalized to other disease states and immunological phenotypes. In a later analysis, HLA-associated TCR beta chains showed more clonal expansion and lower generation probabilities than non-associated chains that were equally common. Linkage disequilibrium might explain the correlated functional status among segregating V segments, but an unknown experimental factor could not be ruled out. Immune exposure information for the cohort was limited to CMV serostatus. When HLA alleles, especially DR and DQ, strongly co-occurred, attributing TCR associations to individual alleles was difficult. A total of 150 to 200 TCR beta chains were listed by the study as associated with cytomegalovirus.

Sequencing was performed on PBMCs. The sequence was collected from a man in his thirties or forties in good health and CMV-seropositive. The receptor chain draws on TRBV28 and TRBJ1-5, with TRBD1 as a weak D call on 5 bases. The sequenced DNA: TGTGCCAGCAGTTTAAGAGCGGGGGTCAGTCAGCCCCAGCATTTT. It translates to CASSLRAGVSQPQHF. Outside the CDR3, residues come from the reference TRBV28 and TRBJ1-5 proteins, so the full variable domain is: DVKVTQSSRYLVKRTGEKVFLECVQDMDHENMFWYRQDPGLGLRLIYFSYDVKMKEKGDIPEGYSVSREKKERFSLILESASTNQTSMYLCASSLRAGVSQPQHFGDGTRLSIL.